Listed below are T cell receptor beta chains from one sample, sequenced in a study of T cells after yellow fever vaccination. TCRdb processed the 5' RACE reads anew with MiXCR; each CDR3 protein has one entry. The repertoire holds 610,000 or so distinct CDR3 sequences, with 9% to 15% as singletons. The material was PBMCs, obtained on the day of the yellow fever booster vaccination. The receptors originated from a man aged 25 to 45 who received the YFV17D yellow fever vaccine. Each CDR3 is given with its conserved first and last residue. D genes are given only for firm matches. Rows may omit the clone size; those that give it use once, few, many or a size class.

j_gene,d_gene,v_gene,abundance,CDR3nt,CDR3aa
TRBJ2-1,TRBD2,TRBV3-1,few,TGTGCCAGCAGCCCCTCCTCGGGACTAGCGGGGCGTGAGCAGTTCTTC,CASSPSSGLAGREQFF
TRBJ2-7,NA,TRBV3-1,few,TGTGCCAGCAGCCCTGAGAACCTCCCCTACGAGCAGTACTTC,CASSPENLPYEQYF
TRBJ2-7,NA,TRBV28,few,TGTGCCAGCAGTACAGGGTGGGGGGACGAGCAGTACTTC,CASSTGWGDEQYF
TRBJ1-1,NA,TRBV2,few,TGTGCCAGCAGTGAAGGCATGGTCACTGAAGCTTTCTTT,CASSEGMVTEAFF
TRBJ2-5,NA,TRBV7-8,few,TGTGCCAGCACCCCTCAGGTCCCGGGCGCCCAAGAGACCCAGTACTTC,CASTPQVPGAQETQYF
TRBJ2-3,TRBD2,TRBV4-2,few,TGTGCCAGCAGCCAAGAGGGGCCGGGAGGGCCCCCGGGCACAGATACGCAGTATTTT,CASSQEGPGGPPGTDTQYF
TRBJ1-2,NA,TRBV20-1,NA,TGCAGTGCTAGAGGCCAGACAGAACGGACGGTTAGTGGCTACACCTTC,CSARGQTERTVSGYTF
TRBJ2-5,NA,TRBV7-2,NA,TGTGCCAGCAGCTTAGTTGCACCGGGGCAAGAGACCCAGTACTTC,CASSLVAPGQETQYF
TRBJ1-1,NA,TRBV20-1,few,TGCAGTGCTAGAGGTTCGTGGGTGGAAAAGAACACTGAAGCTTTCTTT,CSARGSWVEKNTEAFF
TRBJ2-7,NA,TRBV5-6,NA,TGTGCCAGCAGCTTGTTCCGGAAAGCCTACGAGCAGTACTTC,CASSLFRKAYEQYF
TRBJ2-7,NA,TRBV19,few,TGTGCCAGTAGTAAGGGAGCTCTGGTCTCCTACGAGCAGTACTTC,CASSKGALVSYEQYF
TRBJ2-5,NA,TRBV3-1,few,TGTGCCAGCAGCCAAAAGGGGCGGGTTCCGGAGACCCAGTACTTC,CASSQKGRVPETQYF
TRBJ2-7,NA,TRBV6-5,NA,TGTGCCAGCAGTTACCAACCCTCCGGTACTACCTACGAGCAGTACTTC,CASSYQPSGTTYEQYF
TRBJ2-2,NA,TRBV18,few,TGTGCCAGCTCACCCTATTTGATAGCGGAGTTGAACACCGGGGAGCTGTTTTTT,CASSPYLIAELNTGELFF
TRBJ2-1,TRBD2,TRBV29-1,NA,TGCAGCGTTGGCCCGAGCGGGAGGAATGAGCAGTTCTTC,CSVGPSGRNEQFF
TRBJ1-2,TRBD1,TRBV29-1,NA,TGCAGCGTTGTCGGGACAGGAGATAAAAACTATGGCTACACCTTC,CSVVGTGDKNYGYTF